The following is a T cell receptor (beta chain) sequence with its context. Antigen specificity is unknown. The Oncomine TCR Beta short-read assay sequenced DNA from cultured CD4+ T cells. TCRdb ran MiXCR on the PCR reads and lists one entry per CDR3 protein. The table shows under 20,000 distinct CDR3 sequences, with 45% to 60% occurring only once. These data belong to a study of vaccination and CD4 T cells after COVID-19. For the study at large: Collection of post-COVID samples occurred a median approximately 94 days after diagnosis, spanning a range of 35 to 161. Study-wide findings and caveats: Spike mono-reactivity was evident in 304 of the 307 vaccine-specific clones derived from convalescent patients. Convalescent patients saw a median 86.3% of their reactive clones show up only after vaccination.

Treatment given: approximately nine-day PBMC culture with coronavirus spike peptide pools or control peptides (ViraFEST assay). V shed 6 bases and J 1 base; nucleotides not matched to a gene: 5. Germline-derived CDR1 and CDR2 are SGHRS and YFSETQ. The CDR3 sequence is 15 residues long. V gene TRBV5-1 combines with J gene TRBJ1-5, with 9 nucleotides matching TRBD1. Sequencing was carried out using CD4+ T cells from blood, cultured in vitro. The sequence was obtained from a human donor who had recovered from COVID-19. Here the CDR3 DNA reads TGCGCCAGCAAGATGGGGACAGGGAGCAATCAGCCCCAGCATTTT. Its translation: CASKMGTGSNQPQHF.